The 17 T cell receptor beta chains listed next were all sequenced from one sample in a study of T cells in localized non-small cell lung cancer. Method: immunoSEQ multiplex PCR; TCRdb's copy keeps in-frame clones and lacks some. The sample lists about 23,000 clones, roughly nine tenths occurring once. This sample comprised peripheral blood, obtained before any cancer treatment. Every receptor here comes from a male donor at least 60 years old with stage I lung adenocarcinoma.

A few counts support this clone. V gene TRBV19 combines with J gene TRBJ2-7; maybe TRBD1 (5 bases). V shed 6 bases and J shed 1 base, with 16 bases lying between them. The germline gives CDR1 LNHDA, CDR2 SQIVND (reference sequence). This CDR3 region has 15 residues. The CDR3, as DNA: TGTGCCAGTAGATTGAGGACACCCGATTCCTACGAGCAGTACTTC. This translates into CASRLRTPDSYEQYF.

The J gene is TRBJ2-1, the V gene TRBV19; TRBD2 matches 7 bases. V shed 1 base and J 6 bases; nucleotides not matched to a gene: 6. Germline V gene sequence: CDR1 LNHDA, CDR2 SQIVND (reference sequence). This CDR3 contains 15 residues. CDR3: CASSIGGGLSNEQFF. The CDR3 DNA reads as TGTGCCAGTAGTATAGGGGGGGGACTTAGCAATGAGCAGTTCTTC.

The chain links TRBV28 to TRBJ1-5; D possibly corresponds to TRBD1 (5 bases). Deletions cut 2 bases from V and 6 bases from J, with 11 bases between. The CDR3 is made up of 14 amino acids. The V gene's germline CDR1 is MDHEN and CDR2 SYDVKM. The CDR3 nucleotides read TGTGCCAGCAGTTTAACCGCAGGGAGTCAGCCCCAGCATTTT. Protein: CASSLTAGSQPQHF.

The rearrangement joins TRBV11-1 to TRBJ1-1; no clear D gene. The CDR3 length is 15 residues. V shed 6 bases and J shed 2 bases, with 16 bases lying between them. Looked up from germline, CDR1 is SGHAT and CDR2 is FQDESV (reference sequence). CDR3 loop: CASSIRTLGNTEAFF. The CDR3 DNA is TGTGCCAGCAGTATCCGGACCCTCGGTAACACTGAAGCTTTCTTT.

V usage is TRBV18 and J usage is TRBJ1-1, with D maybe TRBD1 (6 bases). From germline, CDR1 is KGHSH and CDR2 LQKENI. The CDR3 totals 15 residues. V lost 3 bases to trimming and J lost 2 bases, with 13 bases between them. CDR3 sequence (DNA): TGTGCCAGCTCACCGGGACAAACATTAAACACTGAAGCTTTCTTT. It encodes CASSPGQTLNTEAFF.

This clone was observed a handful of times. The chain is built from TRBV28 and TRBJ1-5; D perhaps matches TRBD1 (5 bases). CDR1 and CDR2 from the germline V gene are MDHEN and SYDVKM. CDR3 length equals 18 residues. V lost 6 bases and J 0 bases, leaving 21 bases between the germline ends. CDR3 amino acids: CASRSLGRFFFSNQPQHF. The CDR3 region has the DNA TGTGCCAGCAGGAGTTTGGGACGGTTTTTTTTTAGCAATCAGCCCCAGCATTTT.

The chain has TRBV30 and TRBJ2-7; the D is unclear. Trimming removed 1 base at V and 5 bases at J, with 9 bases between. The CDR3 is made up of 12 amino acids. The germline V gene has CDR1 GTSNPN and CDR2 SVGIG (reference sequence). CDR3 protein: CAWSEARNEQYF. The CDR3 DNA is TGTGCCTGGAGTGAGGCTCGGAACGAGCAGTACTTC.

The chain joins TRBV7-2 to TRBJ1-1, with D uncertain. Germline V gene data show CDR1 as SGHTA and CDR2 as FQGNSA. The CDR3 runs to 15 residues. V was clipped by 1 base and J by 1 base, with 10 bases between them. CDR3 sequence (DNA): TGTGCCAGCAGCTTAGGGACCACGGGGAACACTGAAGCTTTCTTT. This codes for CASSLGTTGNTEAFF.

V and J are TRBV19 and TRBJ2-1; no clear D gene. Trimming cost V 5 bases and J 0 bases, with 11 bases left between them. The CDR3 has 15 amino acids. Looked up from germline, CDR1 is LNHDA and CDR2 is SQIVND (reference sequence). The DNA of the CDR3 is TGTGCCAGTAGTCCCTCCGGCAACTCCTACAATGAGCAGTTCTTC. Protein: CASSPSGNSYNEQFF.

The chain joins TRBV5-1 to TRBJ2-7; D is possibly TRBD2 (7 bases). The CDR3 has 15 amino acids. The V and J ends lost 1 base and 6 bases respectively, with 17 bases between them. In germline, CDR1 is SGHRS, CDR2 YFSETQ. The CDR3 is CASSLMTGGGAEQYF. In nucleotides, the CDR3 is TGCGCCAGCAGCTTGATGACGGGTGGGGGGGCCGAGCAGTACTTC.

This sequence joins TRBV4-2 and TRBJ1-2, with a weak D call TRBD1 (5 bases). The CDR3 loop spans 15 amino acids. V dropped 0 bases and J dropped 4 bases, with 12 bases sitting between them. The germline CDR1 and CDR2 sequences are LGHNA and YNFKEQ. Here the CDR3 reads CASSQDSGGVYGYTF. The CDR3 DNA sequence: TGTGCCAGCAGCCAAGATTCCGGGGGAGTCTATGGCTACACCTTC.

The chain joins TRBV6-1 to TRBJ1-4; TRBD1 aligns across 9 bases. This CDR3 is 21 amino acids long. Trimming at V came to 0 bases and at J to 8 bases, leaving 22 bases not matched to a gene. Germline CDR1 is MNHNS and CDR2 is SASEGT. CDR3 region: CASSEAPWSQGAIVVGEKLFF. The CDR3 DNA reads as TGTGCCAGCAGTGAAGCCCCGTGGTCACAGGGGGCTATCGTGGTTGGCGAAAAACTGTTTTTT.

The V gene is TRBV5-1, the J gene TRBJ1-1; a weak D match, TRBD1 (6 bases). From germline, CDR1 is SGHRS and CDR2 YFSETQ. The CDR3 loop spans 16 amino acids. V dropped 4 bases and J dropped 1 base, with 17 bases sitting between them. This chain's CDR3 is CASSLQGVGRNTEAFF. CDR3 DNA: TGCGCCAGCAGCCTACAGGGCGTCGGTCGGAACACTGAAGCTTTCTTT.

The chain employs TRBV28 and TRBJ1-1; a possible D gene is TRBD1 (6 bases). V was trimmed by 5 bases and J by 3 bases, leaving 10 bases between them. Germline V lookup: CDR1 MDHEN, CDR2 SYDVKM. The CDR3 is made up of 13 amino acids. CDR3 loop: CASSKPGDTEAFF. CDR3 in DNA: TGTGCCAGCAGTAAGCCAGGGGACACTGAAGCTTTCTTT.

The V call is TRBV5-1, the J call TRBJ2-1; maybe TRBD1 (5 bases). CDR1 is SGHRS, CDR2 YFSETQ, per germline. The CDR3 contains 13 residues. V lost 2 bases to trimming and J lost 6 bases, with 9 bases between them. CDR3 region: CASSLAGSNEQFF. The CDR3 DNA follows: TGCGCCAGCAGCTTAGCAGGGTCCAATGAGCAGTTCTTC.

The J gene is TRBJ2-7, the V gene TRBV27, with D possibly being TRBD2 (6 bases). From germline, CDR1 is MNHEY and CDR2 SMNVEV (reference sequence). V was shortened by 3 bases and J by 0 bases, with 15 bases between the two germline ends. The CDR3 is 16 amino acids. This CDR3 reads CASSFANVSGSYEQYF. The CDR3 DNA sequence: TGTGCCAGCAGTTTTGCTAACGTTAGCGGCTCCTACGAGCAGTACTTC.

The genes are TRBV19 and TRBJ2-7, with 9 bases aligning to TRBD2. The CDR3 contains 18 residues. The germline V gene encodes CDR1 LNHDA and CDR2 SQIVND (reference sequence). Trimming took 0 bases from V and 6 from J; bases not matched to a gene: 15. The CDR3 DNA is TGTGCCAGTAGTATAGAGGCAGGAGGTAGTAGCGGGAGAGTCGAGCAGTACTTC. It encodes CASSIEAGGSSGRVEQYF.